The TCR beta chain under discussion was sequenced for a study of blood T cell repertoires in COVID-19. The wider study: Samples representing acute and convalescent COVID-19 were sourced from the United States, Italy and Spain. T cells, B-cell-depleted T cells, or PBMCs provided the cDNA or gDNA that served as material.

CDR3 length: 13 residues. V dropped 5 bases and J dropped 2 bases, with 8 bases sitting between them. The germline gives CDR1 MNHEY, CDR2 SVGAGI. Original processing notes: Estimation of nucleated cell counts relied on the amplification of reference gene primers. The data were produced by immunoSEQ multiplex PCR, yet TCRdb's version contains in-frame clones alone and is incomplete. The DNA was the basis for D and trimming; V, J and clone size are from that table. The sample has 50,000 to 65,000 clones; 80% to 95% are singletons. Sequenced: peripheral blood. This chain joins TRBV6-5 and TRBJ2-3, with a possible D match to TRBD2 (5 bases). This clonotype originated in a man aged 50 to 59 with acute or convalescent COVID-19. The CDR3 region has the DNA TGTGCCAGCAGTCGACTATCCACAGATACGCAGTATTTT. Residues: CASSRLSTDTQYF.